This TCR beta chain was recovered during a study of identical twins. This clonotype was observed many times. TCRdb processed the 5' RACE reads anew with MiXCR; each CDR3 protein has one entry. The sample contains 420,000 or so distinct CDR3 sequences, less than 20% of which appear only once. The sequencing input was naive T cells sorted from blood. The receptor's source is a man in his fifties in good health.

CDR3 residues: CAISGTGSYEQYF. The CDR3 DNA sequence: TGTGCCATCAGTGGGACGGGCTCCTACGAGCAGTACTTC. The J gene is TRBJ2-7, the V gene TRBV10-3, with unresolved D. This CDR3 is 13 amino acids long. Germline V gene data show CDR1 as ENHRY and CDR2 as SYGVKD. V lost 4 bases and J lost 0, with 7 bases in between.